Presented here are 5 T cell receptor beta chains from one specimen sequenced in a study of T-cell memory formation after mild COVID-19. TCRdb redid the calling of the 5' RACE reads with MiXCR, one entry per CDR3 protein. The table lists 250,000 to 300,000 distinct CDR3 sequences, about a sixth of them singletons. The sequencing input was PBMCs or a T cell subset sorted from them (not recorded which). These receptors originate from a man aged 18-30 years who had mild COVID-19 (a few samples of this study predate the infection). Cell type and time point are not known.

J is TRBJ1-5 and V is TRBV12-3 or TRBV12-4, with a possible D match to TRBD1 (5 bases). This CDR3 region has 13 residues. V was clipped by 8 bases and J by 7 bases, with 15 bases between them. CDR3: CASRRGSRQPQHF. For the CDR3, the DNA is TGTGCCAGCCGAAGGGGCTCAAGACAGCCCCAGCATTTT.

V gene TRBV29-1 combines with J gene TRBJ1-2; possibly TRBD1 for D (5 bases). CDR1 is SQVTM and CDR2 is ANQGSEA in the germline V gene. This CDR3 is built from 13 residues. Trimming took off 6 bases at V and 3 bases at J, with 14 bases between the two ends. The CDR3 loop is CSVSQMGDYGYTF. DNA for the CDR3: TGCAGCGTCTCCCAGATGGGGGACTATGGCTACACCTTC.

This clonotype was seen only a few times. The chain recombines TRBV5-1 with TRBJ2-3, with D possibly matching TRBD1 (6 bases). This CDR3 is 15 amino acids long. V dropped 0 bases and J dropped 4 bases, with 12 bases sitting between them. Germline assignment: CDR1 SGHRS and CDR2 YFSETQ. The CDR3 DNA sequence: TGCGCCAGCAGCTTGGCCGACAGGCGGGCAGATACGCAGTATTTT. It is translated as CASSLADRRADTQYF.

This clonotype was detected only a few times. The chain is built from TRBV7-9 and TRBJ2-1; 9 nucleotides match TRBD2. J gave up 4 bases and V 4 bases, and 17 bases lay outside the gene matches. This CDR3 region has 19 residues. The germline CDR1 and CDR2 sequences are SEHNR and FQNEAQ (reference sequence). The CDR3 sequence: CASSSSETHLAGIYNEQFF. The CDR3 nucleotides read TGTGCCAGCAGCTCCAGTGAGACCCACCTAGCGGGGATTTACAATGAGCAGTTCTTC.

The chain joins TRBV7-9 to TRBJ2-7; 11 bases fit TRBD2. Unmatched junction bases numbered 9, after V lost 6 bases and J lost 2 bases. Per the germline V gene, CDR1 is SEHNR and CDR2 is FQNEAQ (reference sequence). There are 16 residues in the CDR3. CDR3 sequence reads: CASRDGTSGGPYEQYF. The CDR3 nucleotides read TGTGCCAGCAGGGACGGAACTAGCGGGGGTCCCTACGAGCAGTACTTC.